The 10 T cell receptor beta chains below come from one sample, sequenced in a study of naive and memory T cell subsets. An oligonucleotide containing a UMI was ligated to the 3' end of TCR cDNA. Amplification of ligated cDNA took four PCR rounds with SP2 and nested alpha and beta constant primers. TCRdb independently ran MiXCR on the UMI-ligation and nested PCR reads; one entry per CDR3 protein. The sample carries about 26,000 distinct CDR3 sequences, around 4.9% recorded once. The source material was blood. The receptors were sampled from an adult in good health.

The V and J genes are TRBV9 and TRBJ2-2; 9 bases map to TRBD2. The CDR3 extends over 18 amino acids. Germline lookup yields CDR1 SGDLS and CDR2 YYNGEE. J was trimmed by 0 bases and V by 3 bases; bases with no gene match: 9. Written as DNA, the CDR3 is TGTGCCAGCAGCGCTCCTGGCGGGAGGGTCGCGAACACCGGGGAGCTGTTTTTT. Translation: CASSAPGGRVANTGELFF.

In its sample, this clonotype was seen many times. In nucleotides, the CDR3 is TGTGCCAGCAGTCCCGGGAGGGGTCGCACTGAAGCTTTCTTT. Its translation: CASSPGRGRTEAFF. V usage is TRBV6-4 and J usage is TRBJ1-1; TRBD1 might be the D (5 bases). Germline-derived CDR1 and CDR2 are MRHNA and SNTAGT. This CDR3 has 14 residues. The germline V and J ends were trimmed by 5 bases and 4 bases, with 14 bases remaining between them.

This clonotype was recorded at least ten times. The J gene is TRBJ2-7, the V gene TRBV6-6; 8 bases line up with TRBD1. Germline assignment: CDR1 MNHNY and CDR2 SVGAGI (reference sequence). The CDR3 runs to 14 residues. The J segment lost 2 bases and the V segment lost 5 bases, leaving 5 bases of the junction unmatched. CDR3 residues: CASSNQGATYEQYF. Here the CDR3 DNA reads TGTGCCAGCAGTAATCAGGGGGCGACCTACGAGCAGTACTTC.

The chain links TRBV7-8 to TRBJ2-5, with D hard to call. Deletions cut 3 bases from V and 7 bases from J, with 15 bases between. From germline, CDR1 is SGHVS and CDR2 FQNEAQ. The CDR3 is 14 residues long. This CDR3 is CASSFGRIAGTQYF. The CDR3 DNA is TGTGCCAGCAGCTTTGGCAGAATCGCAGGGACCCAGTACTTC.

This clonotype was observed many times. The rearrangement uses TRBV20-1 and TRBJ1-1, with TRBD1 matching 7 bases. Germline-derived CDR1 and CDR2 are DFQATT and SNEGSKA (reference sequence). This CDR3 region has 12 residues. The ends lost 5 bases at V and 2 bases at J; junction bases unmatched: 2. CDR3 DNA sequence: TGCAGTGCTCGGGACAGCAACACTGAAGCTTTCTTT. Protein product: CSARDSNTEAFF.

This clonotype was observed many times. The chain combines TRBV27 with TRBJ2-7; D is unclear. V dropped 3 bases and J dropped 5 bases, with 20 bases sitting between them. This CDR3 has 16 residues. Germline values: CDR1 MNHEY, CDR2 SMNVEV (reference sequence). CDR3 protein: CASSLSIGITLNEQYF. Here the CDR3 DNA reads TGTGCCAGCAGTTTGAGTATAGGGATCACTCTGAACGAGCAGTACTTC.

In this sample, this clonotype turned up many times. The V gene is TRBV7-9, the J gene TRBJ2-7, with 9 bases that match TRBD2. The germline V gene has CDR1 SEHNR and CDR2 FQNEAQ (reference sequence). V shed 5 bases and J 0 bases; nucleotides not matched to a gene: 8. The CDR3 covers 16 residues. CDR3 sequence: CASSTLTSGLSYEQYF. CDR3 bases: TGTGCCAGCAGCACACTGACTAGCGGTCTCTCCTACGAGCAGTACTTC.

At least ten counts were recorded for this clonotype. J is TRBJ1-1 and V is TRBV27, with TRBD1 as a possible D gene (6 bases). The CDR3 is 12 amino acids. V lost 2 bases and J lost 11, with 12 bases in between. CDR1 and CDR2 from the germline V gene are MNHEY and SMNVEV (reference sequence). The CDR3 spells CASSLEGGTAFF. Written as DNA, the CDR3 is TGTGCCAGCAGTTTAGAGGGGGGGACGGCTTTCTTT.

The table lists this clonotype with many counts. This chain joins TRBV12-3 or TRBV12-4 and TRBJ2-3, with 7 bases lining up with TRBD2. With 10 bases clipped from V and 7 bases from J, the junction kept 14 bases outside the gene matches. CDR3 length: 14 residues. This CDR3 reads CATRSGAGQNTQYF. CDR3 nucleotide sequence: TGTGCCACCAGGTCGGGAGCGGGGCAGAATACGCAGTATTTT.

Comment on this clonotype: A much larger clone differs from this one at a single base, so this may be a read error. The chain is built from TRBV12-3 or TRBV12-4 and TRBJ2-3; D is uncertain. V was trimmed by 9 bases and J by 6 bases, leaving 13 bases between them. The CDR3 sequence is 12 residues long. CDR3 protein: CARSDHSDTQYF. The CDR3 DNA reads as TGTGCCAGGAGTGACCACTCGGATACGCAGTATTTT.